The clone carrying this T cell receptor (beta chain) appeared a single time. This sample stems from a study of blood T cell repertoires in COVID-19. Study background: COVID-19 samples, acute and convalescent, were from the United States, Italy and Spain.

Trimming removed 2 bases from V and 3 bases from J; junction bases left unmatched: 6. The CDR3 extends over 15 amino acids. Germline loops: CDR1 SGHAT, CDR2 FQNNGV. Per the authors' pipeline: Nucleated cell counts were estimated from reference gene primer amplification. Sequenced by immunoSEQ multiplex PCR; TCRdb stores in-frame clones only, minus some. V, J and clone size are taken as reported in that table, and D and trimming were inferred from the DNA itself. Among around 380,000 clones, roughly 80% were seen once, and the ten largest hold more than 0.85%. The sequence was collected from a human donor with acute or convalescent COVID-19. The donor label of this sample is uncertain. The chain recombines TRBV11-2 with TRBJ2-7; TRBD1 aligns across 8 bases. Material: peripheral blood. The CDR3 nucleotides read TGTGCCAGCAGCTTACAGGACAGGGCGGACTACGAGCAGTACTTC. Its protein is CASSLQDRADYEQYF.